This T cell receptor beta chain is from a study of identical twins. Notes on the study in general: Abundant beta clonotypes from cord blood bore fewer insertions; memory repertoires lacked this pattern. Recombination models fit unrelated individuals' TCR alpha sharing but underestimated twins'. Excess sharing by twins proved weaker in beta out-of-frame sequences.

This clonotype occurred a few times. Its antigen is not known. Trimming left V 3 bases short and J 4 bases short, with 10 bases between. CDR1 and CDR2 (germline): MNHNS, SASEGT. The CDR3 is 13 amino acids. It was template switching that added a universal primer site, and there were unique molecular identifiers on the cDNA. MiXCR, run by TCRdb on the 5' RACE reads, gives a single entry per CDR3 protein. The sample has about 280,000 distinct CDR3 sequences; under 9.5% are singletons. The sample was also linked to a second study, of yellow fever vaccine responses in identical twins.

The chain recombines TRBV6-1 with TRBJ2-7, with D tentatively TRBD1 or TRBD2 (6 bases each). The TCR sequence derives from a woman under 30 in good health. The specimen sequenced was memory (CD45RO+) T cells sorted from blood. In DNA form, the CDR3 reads TGTGCCAGCAGTGAGAAAGGGGGGTACGAGCAGTACTTC. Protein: CASSEKGGYEQYF.